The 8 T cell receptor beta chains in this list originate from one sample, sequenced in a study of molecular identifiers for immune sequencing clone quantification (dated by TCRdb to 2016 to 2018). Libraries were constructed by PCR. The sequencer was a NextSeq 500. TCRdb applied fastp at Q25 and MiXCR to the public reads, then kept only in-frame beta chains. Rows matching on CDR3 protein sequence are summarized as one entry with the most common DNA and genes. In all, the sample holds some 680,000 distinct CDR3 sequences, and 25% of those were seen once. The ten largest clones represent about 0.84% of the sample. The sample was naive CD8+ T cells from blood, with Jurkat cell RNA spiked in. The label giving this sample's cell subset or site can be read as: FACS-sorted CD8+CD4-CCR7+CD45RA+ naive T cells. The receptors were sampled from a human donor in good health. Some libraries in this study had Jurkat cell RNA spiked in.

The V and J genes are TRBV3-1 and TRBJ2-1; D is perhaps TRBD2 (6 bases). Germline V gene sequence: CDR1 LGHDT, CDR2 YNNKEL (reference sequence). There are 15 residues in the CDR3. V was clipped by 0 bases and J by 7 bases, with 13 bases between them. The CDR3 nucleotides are TGTGCCAGCAGCCAAGATCCCGATAGCGGTAATGAGCAGTTCTTC. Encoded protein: CASSQDPDSGNEQFF.

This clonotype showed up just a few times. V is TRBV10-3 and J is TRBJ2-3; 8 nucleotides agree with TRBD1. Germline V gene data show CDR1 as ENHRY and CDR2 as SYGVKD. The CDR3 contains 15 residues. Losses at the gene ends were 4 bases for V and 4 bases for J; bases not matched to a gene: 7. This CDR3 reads CAISAQTGGPDTQYF. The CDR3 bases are TGTGCCATCAGTGCTCAAACAGGGGGGCCAGATACGCAGTATTTT.

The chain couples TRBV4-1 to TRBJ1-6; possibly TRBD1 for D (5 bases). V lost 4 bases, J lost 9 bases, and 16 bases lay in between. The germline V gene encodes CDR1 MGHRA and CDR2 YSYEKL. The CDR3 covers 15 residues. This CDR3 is CASSRMGQGGSPLHF. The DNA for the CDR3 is TGCGCCAGCAGCCGAATGGGGCAGGGCGGTTCACCCCTCCACTTT.

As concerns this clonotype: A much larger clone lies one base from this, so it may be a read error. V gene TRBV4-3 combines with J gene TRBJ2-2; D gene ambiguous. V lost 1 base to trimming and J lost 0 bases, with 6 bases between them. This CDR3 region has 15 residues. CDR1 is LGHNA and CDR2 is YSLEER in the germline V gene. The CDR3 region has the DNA TGCGCCAGCAGCCAAGGACGGTCGAACACCGGGGAGCTGTTTTTT. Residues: CASSQGRSNTGELFF.

Here the CDR3 DNA reads TGTGCCAGTGGGGGGTCGGGGCAAGGGCCCCAGTACTTC. It is translated as CASGGSGQGPQYF. The chain links TRBV12-3 or TRBV12-4 to TRBJ2-5; a possible D gene is TRBD2 (6 bases). The CDR3 is 13 residues long. Between the trimmed V and J ends, which lost 9 bases and 9 bases, there was a span of 20 bases.

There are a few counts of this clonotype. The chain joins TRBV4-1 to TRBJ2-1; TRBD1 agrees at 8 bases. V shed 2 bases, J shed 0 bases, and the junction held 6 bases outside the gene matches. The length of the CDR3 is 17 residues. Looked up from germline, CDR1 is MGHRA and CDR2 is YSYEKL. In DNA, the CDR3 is TGCGCCAGCAGCCAAACGGGACAGGCGAGCTCCTACAATGAGCAGTTCTTC. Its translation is CASSQTGQASSYNEQFF.

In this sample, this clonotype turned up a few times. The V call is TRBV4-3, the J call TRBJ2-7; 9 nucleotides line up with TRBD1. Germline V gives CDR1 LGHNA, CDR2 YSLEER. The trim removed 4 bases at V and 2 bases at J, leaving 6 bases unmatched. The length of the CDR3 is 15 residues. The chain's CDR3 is CASSPDRGPPYEQYF. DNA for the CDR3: TGCGCCAGCAGCCCGGACAGGGGCCCCCCCTACGAGCAGTACTTC.

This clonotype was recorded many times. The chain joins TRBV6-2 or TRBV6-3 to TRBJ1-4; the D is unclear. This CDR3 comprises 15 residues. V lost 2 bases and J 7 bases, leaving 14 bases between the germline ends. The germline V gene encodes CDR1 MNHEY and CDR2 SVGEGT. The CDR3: CASSYVTEVGEKLFF. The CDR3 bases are TGTGCCAGCAGTTACGTGACGGAGGTCGGTGAAAAACTGTTTTTT.